This T cell receptor beta chain was captured in a study of CD8+ T cells in alopecia areata. Per the germline V gene, CDR1 is SGHAT and CDR2 is FQNNGV. Trimming pared 3 bases from V and 4 bases from J, leaving 5 bases between. CDR3 length equals 12 residues. TCR sequencing used cDNA made by reverse transcription of extracted RNA. Clones were sequenced by immunoSEQ multiplex PCR, and TCRdb holds only the in-frame ones, with some missing. The data contain tens of thousands of clones, around 80% of them singletons. The sample was NKG2D-low CD8+ T cells sorted from blood. V and J are TRBV11-2 and TRBJ2-3; D gene uncertain. The TCR was taken from a human donor with alopecia areata. In nucleotides, the CDR3 is TGTGCCAGCAGCTTTATGTCAGATACGCAGTATTTT. Translation: CASSFMSDTQYF.